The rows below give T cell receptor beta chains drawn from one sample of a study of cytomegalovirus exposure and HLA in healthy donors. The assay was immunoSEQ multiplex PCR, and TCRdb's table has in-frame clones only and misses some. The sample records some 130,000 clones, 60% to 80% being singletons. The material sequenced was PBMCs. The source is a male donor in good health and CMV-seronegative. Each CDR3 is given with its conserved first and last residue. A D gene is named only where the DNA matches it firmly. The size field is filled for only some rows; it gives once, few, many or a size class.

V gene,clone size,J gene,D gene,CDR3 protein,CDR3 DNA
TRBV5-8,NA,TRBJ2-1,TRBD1,CASSLGTGYSNEQFF,TGTGCCAGCAGCTTGGGGACAGGGTATTCCAATGAGCAGTTCTTC
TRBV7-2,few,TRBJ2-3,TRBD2,CASSLTIAGALRDTQYF,TGTGCCAGCAGTTTGACAATAGCGGGGGCCCTCCGAGATACGCAGTATTTT
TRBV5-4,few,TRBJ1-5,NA,CASSVQDSNQPQHF,TGTGCCAGCAGCGTACAGGATAGCAATCAGCCCCAGCATTTT
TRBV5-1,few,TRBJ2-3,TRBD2,CASSLGGGALTDTQYF,TGCGCCAGCAGCTTGGGCGGGGGGGCTCTCACAGATACGCAGTATTTT
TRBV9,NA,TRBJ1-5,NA,CASSVDWGGNQPQHF,TGTGCCAGCAGCGTAGATTGGGGCGGCAATCAGCCCCAGCATTTT
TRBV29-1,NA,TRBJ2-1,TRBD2,CSVEGGGGLVDEQFF,TGCAGCGTTGAAGGTGGGGGGGGACTAGTCGACGAGCAGTTCTTC
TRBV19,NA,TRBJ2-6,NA,CASSSRGLNPGANVLTF,TGTGCCAGTAGTAGCAGGGGCTTGAATCCTGGGGCCAACGTCCTGACTTTC
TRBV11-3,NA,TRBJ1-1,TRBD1,CASSSGVSGGGRWAFF,TGTGCCAGCAGCTCGGGGGTATCAGGGGGCGGTCGATGGGCTTTCTTT
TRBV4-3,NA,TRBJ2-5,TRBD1,CASSQVLDRDQETQYF,TGCGCCAGCAGCCAAGTCCTGGACAGGGACCAAGAGACCCAGTACTTC
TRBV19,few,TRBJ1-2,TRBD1,CASSRQGYGYTF,TGTGCCAGTAGTAGACAGGGGTATGGCTACACCTTC
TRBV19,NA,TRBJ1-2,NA,CASSISSAGVYYGYTF,TGTGCCAGTAGTATAAGCTCGGCAGGGGTATACTATGGCTACACCTTC
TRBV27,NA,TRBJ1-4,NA,CASSRTPSPATNEKLFF,TGTGCCAGCAGTCGGACACCCTCACCCGCGACTAATGAAAAACTGTTTTTT
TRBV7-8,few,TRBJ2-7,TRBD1,CASLAVGGYPNLSYEQYF,TGTGCCAGCCTTGCGGTAGGGGGCTACCCGAACCTCTCCTACGAGCAGTACTTC
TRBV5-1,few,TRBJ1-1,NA,CASSLGMNTEAFF,TGCGCCAGCAGTCTCGGGATGAACACTGAAGCTTTCTTT